Listed here are 18 T cell receptor beta chains from one sample, sequenced in a study of cytomegalovirus exposure and HLA in healthy donors. The PCR used 60 Vbeta and 13 Jbeta primers. The table came from immunoSEQ multiplex PCR; TCRdb's copy has only in-frame clones and leaves some out. The sample has roughly 100,000 clones, around a tenth seen once. Sequenced sample: PBMCs. The receptors stem from a middle-aged man in good health and CMV-seropositive.

The chain combines TRBV19 with TRBJ2-2; the D gene is possibly TRBD1 (5 bases). CDR1 and CDR2 (germline): LNHDA, SQIVND (reference sequence). This CDR3 has 17 residues. The V gene lost 5 bases and the J gene lost 6 bases, with 22 bases spanning the gap. CDR3 in amino acids: CASSQNAARVISGELFF. The CDR3 bases are TGTGCCAGTAGTCAAAACGCGGCCAGGGTGATCTCCGGGGAGCTGTTTTTT.

This clone occurred a few times. The V gene is TRBV4-2, the J gene TRBJ2-7; weak D call: TRBD1 (6 bases). Germline V gives CDR1 LGHNA, CDR2 YNFKEQ. The CDR3 length is 12 residues. V lost 2 bases and J 5 bases, leaving 7 bases between the germline ends. The CDR3 sequence: CASSQRGNEQYF. The CDR3 nucleotides read TGTGCCAGCAGCCAAAGGGGGAACGAGCAGTACTTC.

The chain's CDR3 is CASSPVTGASGYTF. CDR3 sequence (DNA): TGTGCCAGCAGCCCCGTGACAGGGGCGAGTGGCTACACCTTC. The chain employs TRBV6-5 and TRBJ1-2, with 8 positions matching TRBD1. The CDR3 extends over 14 amino acids. Germline V gene lookup returns CDR1 MNHEY and CDR2 SVGAGI. After removal of 6 bases from V and 7 bases from J, the junction contained 10 bases not matched to a gene.

The V and J genes are TRBV14 and TRBJ2-2; the match to TRBD1 covers 12 bases. The length of the CDR3 is 16 residues. J was trimmed by 9 bases and V by 4 bases; bases with no gene match: 9. The germline V gene encodes CDR1 SGHDN and CDR2 FVKESK. The CDR3 is CASSRPGTGGSRELFF. The CDR3 bases are TGTGCCAGCAGCCGGCCCGGGACAGGGGGCTCGAGGGAGCTGTTTTTT.

The chain links TRBV29-1 to TRBJ2-3; 8 nucleotides line up with TRBD2. CDR3 length: 14 residues. The ends lost 5 bases at V and 4 bases at J; junction bases unmatched: 8. Germline V CDR1 and CDR2: SQVTM, ANQGSEA. The CDR3 region is CSVFLAGLPDTQYF. DNA for the CDR3: TGCAGCGTTTTTCTAGCGGGTTTACCAGATACGCAGTATTTT.

This clone was counted a few times. The gene calls are TRBV2 and TRBJ2-7; no clear D gene. This CDR3 has 13 residues. CDR1 SNHLY and CDR2 FYNNEI come from the germline V gene. Trimming pared 6 bases from V and 0 bases from J, leaving 9 bases between. The CDR3 region has the DNA TGTGCCAGCAGGGCTCCTTACTCCTACGAGCAGTACTTC. It specifies CASRAPYSYEQYF.

This clone was seen many times. The rearrangement links TRBV4-2 to TRBJ1-5; D not resolved. V lost 0 bases and J lost 5, with 5 bases in between. CDR1 is LGHNA and CDR2 is YNFKEQ in the germline V gene. The CDR3 sequence is 13 residues long. Written as DNA, the CDR3 is TGTGCCAGCAGCCAAGATTCGTATCAGCCCCAGCATTTT. This sequence encodes CASSQDSYQPQHF.

For the CDR3, the DNA is TGTGCCAGCGAATCCGGGACACCTGAGACCCAGTTCTTC. This gives the protein CASESGTPETQFF. The chain links TRBV25-1 to TRBJ2-1; perhaps TRBD1 as D (6 bases). Trimming took 8 bases from V and 13 from J, leaving 21 bases between them. The germline CDR1 and CDR2 sequences are MGHDK and SYGVNS. CDR3 length: 13 residues.

CDR3 nucleotide sequence: TGTGCCAGCAGCCTACGGTGGACTAGCGAGGGGAATGAGCAGTTCTTC. Translation gives CASSLRWTSEGNEQFF. The chain couples TRBV21-1 to TRBJ2-1; no check of the table's D call, TRBD2, against the DNA was made. TRBV21-1 is classified as a pseudogene. The length of the CDR3 is 16 residues.

The chain recombines TRBV6-4 with TRBJ2-3; 8 positions agree with TRBD2. The junction had 8 bases not matched to a gene; V was cut back by 6 bases and J by 3 bases. The CDR3 spans 15 residues. Germline CDR1 and CDR2: MRHNA and SNTAGT. The CDR3 DNA sequence: TGTGCCAGCAGCCCGAGCGGGGGAGGAACAGATACGCAGTATTTT. This encodes CASSPSGGGTDTQYF.

As to this clone: Other DNA sequences of this sample code for an identical CDR3. J is TRBJ1-1 and V is TRBV2; D gene ambiguous. V was trimmed by 4 bases and J by 1 base, leaving 4 bases between them. The length of the CDR3 is 12 residues. Germline V gives CDR1 SNHLY, CDR2 FYNNEI. The CDR3: CASSVGNTEAFF. CDR3 nucleotide sequence: TGTGCCAGCAGTGTCGGGAACACTGAAGCTTTCTTT. The full variable domain, rest sourced from reference TRBV2 and TRBJ1-1, is EPEVTQTPSHQVTQMGQEVILRCVPISNHLYFYWYRQILGQKVEFLVSFYNNEISEKSEIFDDQFSVERPDGSNFTLKIRSTKLEDSAMYFCASSVGNTEAFFGQGTRLTVV.

This chain uses TRBV12-5 with TRBJ1-1; D ambiguous. This CDR3 has 12 residues. The V gene's germline CDR1 is LGHNT and CDR2 FRNRAP. V was pared by 3 bases and J by 1 base, with 3 bases between. CDR3 sequence reads: CASGFGNTEAFF. The CDR3, as DNA: TGTGCTAGTGGTTTCGGGAACACTGAAGCTTTCTTT.

This clone was recorded many times. The chain has TRBV7-9 and TRBJ2-1; D unresolved. CDR1 is SEHNR, CDR2 FQNEAQ, per germline (reference sequence). The germline V and J ends were trimmed by 8 bases and 7 bases, with 12 bases remaining between them. The CDR3 has 12 amino acids. CDR3 DNA sequence: TGTGCCAGCCGCCCTGCCGGGAATGAGCAGTTCTTC. Its translation: CASRPAGNEQFF. The variable domain in full, with the rest retrieved from reference TRBV7-9 and TRBJ2-1, is DTGVSQNPRHKITKRGQNVTFRCDPISEHNRLYWYRQTLGQGPEFLTYFQNEAQLEKSRLLSDRFSAERPKGSFSTLEIQRTEQGDSAMYLCASRPAGNEQFFGPGTRLTVL.

This clone turned up a few times. The chain has TRBV10-3 and TRBJ2-1, with D maybe TRBD2 (5 bases). Trimming took 11 bases from V and 10 from J, leaving 12 bases between them. CDR1 and CDR2 (germline): ENHRY, SYGVKD. The length of the CDR3 is 10 residues. The CDR3 DNA is TGTGCCTCATATTCGGGAGAGCAGTTCTTC. Translating it yields CASYSGEQFF.

This clone has more than one count but fewer than ten. V and J are TRBV27 and TRBJ1-2; 7 bases fit TRBD1. The germline gives CDR1 MNHEY, CDR2 SMNVEV (reference sequence). The CDR3 sequence is 12 residues long. V shed 7 bases and J 8 bases; nucleotides not matched to a gene: 7. CDR3 in DNA: TGTGCCAGCAAGCAAGGGGGCCACGGCTACACCTTC. This encodes CASKQGGHGYTF.

This clone has only a few counts. This rearrangement joins TRBV7-6 to TRBJ2-7; TRBD2 aligns across 9 bases. The CDR3 consists of 16 residues. Per the germline V gene, CDR1 is SGHVS and CDR2 is FNYEAQ. Losses at the gene ends were 0 bases for V and 3 bases for J; bases not matched to a gene: 6. This CDR3 reads CASSLAPAGGGYEQYF. CDR3 nucleotide sequence: TGTGCCAGCAGCTTAGCCCCTGCGGGAGGGGGCTACGAGCAGTACTTC.

The chain's CDR3 is CASSQEFREAPYEQYF. CDR3 coding DNA: TGCGCCAGCAGCCAAGAATTCCGGGAGGCCCCCTACGAGCAGTACTTC. The chain has TRBV4-1 and TRBJ2-7; TRBD2 aligns across 7 bases. J lost 2 bases, V lost 0 bases, and 7 bases had no gene match. This CDR3 is built from 16 residues. Germline V CDR1 and CDR2: MGHRA, YSYEKL.

This clone appeared a few times. V gene TRBV6-5 combines with J gene TRBJ2-1; 7 positions match TRBD1. V shed 6 bases and J 2 bases; nucleotides not matched to a gene: 7. CDR1 MNHEY and CDR2 SVGAGI come from the germline V gene. There are 15 residues in the CDR3. This CDR3 reads CASRLDRVPYNEQFF. The CDR3 DNA is TGTGCCAGCAGACTCGACAGGGTCCCCTACAATGAGCAGTTCTTC.